This is a list of T cell receptor beta chains from one sample in a study of cytomegalovirus exposure and HLA in healthy donors. TCRdb's table, derived via immunoSEQ multiplex PCR, lists solely in-frame clones and lacks some. The sample yields under 200,000 clones, about 70% seen once. Specimen: PBMCs. These receptor sequences come from a woman aged 25 to 39 in good health and CMV-seronegative. The conserved cysteine and the conserved F or W are not part of the CDR3 here.

>TRBV5-4
ASSLRGTNEKLF
>TRBV7-2
ASSVTSNYGYT
>TRBV10-2
ASRPPGYEQY
>TRBV7-9
ASSLPGGLETQY
>TRBV15
ATSRDWNSEQY
>TRBV5-1
ASSFTDRDETQY
>TRBV29-1
SATTGGRGYT
>TRBV27
ASSPHGNSPLH
>TRBV5-4
ASSPVDRGQMGYGYT
>TRBV10-1
ASSESTGFGEKLF
>TRBV4-1
ASSQDWREVSYEQY
>TRBV6-5
ASSYTSTDTQY
>TRBV5-8
ASSLATGSSGYT
>TRBV6-1
ASTGTGGIDYGYT
>TRBV11-2
ASSFDRGNQPQH
>TRBV7-2
ASSLAGQGFGEAF
>TRBV29-1
SVISGQGIRMVEAF
>TRBV6-5
ASSQGTSYEQY
>TRBV27
ASSYGVDYEQY
>TRBV5-1
ASRVSGGETEAF
>TRBV2
ASRKEILAKNIQY
>TRBV4-2
ASSHRLAGGRSYEQY
>TRBV18
ASGRDRYNSPLH
>TRBV4-1
ASSQGTVTKASYEQY
>TRBV18
ASSPPDSYGYT
>TRBV5-1
ASSLDSYATNEKLF
>TRBV30
AWRREAPQDTQY
>TRBV21-1
ASSKGRDREGETQY
>TRBV7-6
ASSSGETQY
>TRBV9
ASSADRNTGELF
>TRBV5-1
ASSLKALTRGTGELF
>TRBV6-5
ASSYGAGKGTDTQY
>TRBV9
ASSPRRGGRADNEQF
>TRBV25-1
ASRGTSGSYNEQF
>TRBV10-3
AILLGQGSEYEQY
>TRBV11-2
ASSTGWRGGKADTQY
>TRBV4-1
ASSPPRSSYGYT
>TRBV10-3
AISLGMNTEAF
>TRBV11-3
ASSSRDSRNEQF
>TRBV18
ASSRQQGEKLF
>TRBV6-5
ASSLTGDNEQF
>TRBV27
ASSLIGSGANVLT
>TRBV5-1
ASSLRGQVWTEAF
>TRBV7-2
ASSSSWLSYEQY
>TRBV27
ASSPLGGWETQY
>TRBV10-1
ASSAGGTGELF
>TRBV6-1
ASSERQGVGSPLH
>TRBV9
ASSVYDRGIIGYT
>TRBV7-6
ASSFSGVGNTIY